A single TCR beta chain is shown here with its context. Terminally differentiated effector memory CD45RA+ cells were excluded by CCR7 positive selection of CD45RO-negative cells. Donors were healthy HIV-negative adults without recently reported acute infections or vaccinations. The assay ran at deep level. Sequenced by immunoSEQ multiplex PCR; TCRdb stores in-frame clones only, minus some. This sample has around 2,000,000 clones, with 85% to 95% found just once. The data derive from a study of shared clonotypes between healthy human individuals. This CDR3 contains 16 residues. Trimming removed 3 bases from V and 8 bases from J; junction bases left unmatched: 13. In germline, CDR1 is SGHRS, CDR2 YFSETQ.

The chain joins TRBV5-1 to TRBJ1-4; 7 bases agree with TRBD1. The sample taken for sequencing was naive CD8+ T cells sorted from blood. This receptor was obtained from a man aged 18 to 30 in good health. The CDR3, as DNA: TGCGCCAGCAGCTCCTATAGACAGGGTGGCGAAGAAAAACTGTTTTTT. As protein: CASSSYRQGGEEKLFF. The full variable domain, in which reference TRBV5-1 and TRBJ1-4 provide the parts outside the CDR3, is KAGVTQTPRYLIKTRGQQVTLSCSPISGHRSVSWYQQTPGQGLQFLFEYFSETQRNKGNFPGRFSGRQFSNSRSEMNVSTLELGDSALYLCASSSYRQGGEEKLFFGSGTQLSVL.